This T cell receptor beta chain was sequenced in a study of T cell responses to AZD1222 COVID-19 vaccine. The V segment lost 7 bases and the J segment 5 bases; nucleotides outside the gene matches: 9. The CDR3 has 14 residues. The germline CDR1 and CDR2 sequences are LNHDA and SQIVND (reference sequence). Sequencing was performed with immunoSEQ multiplex PCR; in TCRdb, only in-frame clones are kept and a portion is missing. The sample holds roughly 92,000 clones, 85% to 90% seen once. The J gene is TRBJ1-1, the V gene TRBV19; 8 bases are shared with TRBD1. This TCR came from an adult who received the AZD1222 COVID-19 vaccine. Sequences were derived from peripheral blood, sampled 28 days after the second AZD1222 dose. The CDR3 DNA sequence: TGTGCCAGTATTCGCCTGACAGGGGCGACTGAAGCTTTCTTT. Its translation: CASIRLTGATEAFF.